The rows below give T cell receptor beta chains drawn from one sample of a study of TIL therapy for anti-PD-1-resistant metastatic lung cancer. Assay: immunoSEQ multiplex PCR; the TCRdb copy retains only in-frame clones and omits some. The sample records about 36,000 clones, about 73% being singletons. The input for sequencing was blood, taken at baseline. These receptors were collected from a person aged 25-85 years with non-small cell lung cancer. The CDR3 runs from the conserved cysteine through the conserved F or W. A D gene is named only where the DNA matches it firmly. The size entry is marked missing in some rows and otherwise reads once, few, many or a size class.

CDR3	DNA	size	V	D	J
CASSQDPGANYGYTF	TGCGCCAGCAGCCAAGACCCAGGGGCCAACTATGGCTACACCTTC	NA	TRBV4-3	NA	TRBJ1-2
CASSVAGTGNSYEQYF	TGCGCCAGCAGCGTCGCCGGGACAGGCAACTCCTACGAGCAGTACTTC	NA	TRBV5-1	TRBD1	TRBJ2-7
CAISESAGYEQYF	TGTGCCATCAGTGAGTCGGCAGGCTACGAGCAGTACTTC	NA	TRBV10-3	NA	TRBJ2-7
CASSPFSGEQFF	TGTGCCAGCAGTCCTTTTTCTGGTGAGCAGTTCTTC	NA	TRBV7-6	NA	TRBJ2-1
CASSLRGLGYGYTF	TGTGCCAGCAGCTTACGGGGACTGGGCTATGGCTACACCTTC	NA	TRBV7-9	NA	TRBJ1-2
CASSAYQGLLYGYTF	TGTGCCAGCAGCGCCTACCAGGGTCTCCTCTATGGCTACACCTTC	NA	TRBV9	NA	TRBJ1-2
CASRQGATEAFF	TGTGCCAGTAGACAGGGGGCTACTGAAGCTTTCTTT	NA	TRBV19	TRBD1	TRBJ1-1
CASSGTSKSSGNTIYF	TGTGCCAGCAGCGGAACGTCAAAGAGCTCTGGAAACACCATATATTTT	NA	TRBV7-2	NA	TRBJ1-3
CASDRGQTGNTIYF	TGTGCCAGCGACAGGGGGCAAACTGGAAACACCATATATTTT	NA	TRBV5-6	TRBD1	TRBJ1-3
CASSLGETSGGARETQYF	TGTGCCAGCAGCTTGGGAGAGACTAGCGGGGGGGCCCGGGAGACCCAGTACTTC	NA	TRBV5-5	TRBD2	TRBJ2-5
CARPGTHEQYF	TGTGCCAGGCCGGGGACTCACGAGCAGTACTTC	once	TRBV9	NA	TRBJ2-7
CASSSYPTSGTADTQYF	TGTGCCAGCAGCTCATACCCGACTAGCGGGACAGCAGATACGCAGTATTTT	NA	TRBV5-8	TRBD2	TRBJ2-3
CASSEFPGQEQFF	TGTGCCAGCAGTGAATTTCCCGGACAGGAGCAGTTCTTC	NA	TRBV2	NA	TRBJ2-1
CASSGRTEGISPLHF	TGTGCCAGCAGCGGACGGACCGAGGGGATTTCACCCCTCCACTTT	few	TRBV7-2	NA	TRBJ1-6
CASSEDRGLNGELFF	TGTGCCAGCAGTGAGGACAGGGGGCTGAACGGGGAGCTGTTTTTT	NA	TRBV2	TRBD1	TRBJ2-2
CASSQLNIQYF	TGCGCCAGCAGCCAACTAAACATTCAGTACTTC	NA	TRBV4-1	NA	TRBJ2-4
CASSLTSMNTEAFF	TGTGCCAGCAGCTTAACCTCCATGAACACTGAAGCTTTCTTT	NA	TRBV7-3	NA	TRBJ1-1
CASSAASGTSGAYEQYF	TGTGCCAGCAGCGCCGCTTCCGGGACTAGCGGGGCCTACGAGCAGTACTTC	NA	TRBV28	TRBD2	TRBJ2-7
CASSVQGQETQYF	TGTGCCAGCAGTGTCCAGGGACAAGAGACCCAGTACTTC	NA	TRBV2	NA	TRBJ2-5
CASSPVPGQGTYEQYF	TGTGCCAGCTCACCAGTGCCGGGACAGGGTACCTACGAGCAGTACTTC	NA	TRBV18	TRBD1	TRBJ2-7
CSVVSGGFNNEQFF	TGCAGCGTCGTTAGCGGGGGGTTTAATAATGAGCAGTTCTTC	NA	TRBV29-1	TRBD2	TRBJ2-1
CASSNRQSNQPQHF	TGTGCCAGTAGTAACAGGCAAAGCAATCAGCCCCAGCATTTT	NA	TRBV19	NA	TRBJ1-5
CATSSFGGVFLGNEQFF	TGTGCCACCAGCAGTTTCGGGGGGGTGTTTTTAGGCAATGAGCAGTTCTTC	NA	TRBV15	TRBD2	TRBJ2-1
CASSPRGDTQYF	TGTGCCAGCAGTCCGAGGGGGGATACGCAGTATTTT	NA	TRBV28	NA	TRBJ2-3
CASSLATGNTEAFF	TGTGCCAGCAGCTTGGCCACAGGCAACACTGAAGCTTTCTTT	NA	TRBV5-6	NA	TRBJ1-1
CASSSSGGLSYEQYF	TGTGCCAGCAGCTCGAGCGGGGGGCTATCCTACGAGCAGTACTTC	NA	TRBV6-1	TRBD2	TRBJ2-7
CASSLPSGGDTQYF	TGTGCCAGCAGCTTGCCAAGCGGGGGGGATACGCAGTATTTT	NA	TRBV5-6	TRBD2	TRBJ2-3
CSVEDHGPHREGPSGNTIYF	TGCAGCGTTGAAGATCATGGCCCCCACAGGGAGGGCCCCTCTGGAAACACCATATATTTT	few	TRBV29-1	NA	TRBJ1-3
CASSSTAYEQYF	TGTGCCAGCAGCTCGACAGCCTACGAGCAGTACTTC	NA	TRBV7-9	NA	TRBJ2-7
CASSSRGPGNEQFF	TGTGCCAGCAGCTCTAGGGGGCCAGGAAATGAGCAGTTCTTC	few	TRBV7-6	TRBD1	TRBJ2-1
CASAGLGETQYF	TGTGCCAGCGCAGGGTTAGGGGAGACCCAGTACTTC	few	TRBV2	NA	TRBJ2-5